The rows below give T cell receptor beta chains drawn from one sample of a study of early T cells in non-severe SARS-CoV-2 infection. Each CDR3 protein gets one entry after TCRdb re-called the 5' RACE reads with MiXCR. The sample lists about 58,000 distinct CDR3 sequences; over 10% were seen once. Sample: whole blood. These receptors came from an adult who was a healthcare worker with PCR-confirmed SARS-CoV-2 infection or an uninfected control (not recorded which). Both conserved end residues are part of each CDR3. D genes are given only for firm matches. Not every row has a clone size; where given, it reads once, few, many or a size class.

v_call	j_call	clone_size	d_call	cdr3_aa	cdr3_nt
TRBV9	TRBJ1-1	many	-	CASSVDRNTEAFF	TGTGCCAGCAGCGTAGATAGAAACACTGAAGCTTTCTTT
TRBV4-1	TRBJ2-7	few	-	CASSQLIVSEVYEQYF	TGCGCCAGCAGCCAATTAATAGTGTCCGAGGTCTACGAGCAGTACTTC
TRBV28	TRBJ1-1	many	-	CASRWGVTEAFF	TGTGCCAGCAGGTGGGGGGTCACTGAAGCTTTCTTT
TRBV12-3/TRBV12-4	TRBJ1-5	few	TRBD1	CASSPRDRGTQPQHF	TGTGCCAGCAGTCCCCGGGACAGGGGCACGCAGCCCCAGCATTTT
TRBV27	TRBJ2-5	many	TRBD2	CASSLNPPGGKETQYF	TGTGCCAGCAGTCTAAACCCCCCGGGAGGGAAGGAGACCCAGTACTTC
TRBV3-1	TRBJ2-1	many	TRBD2	CASSQDGGSGENEQFF	TGTGCCAGCAGCCAAGATGGCGGGAGCGGAGAAAATGAGCAGTTCTTC
TRBV2	TRBJ2-1	many	-	CASIEGYNEQFF	TGTGCCAGCATTGAAGGGTACAATGAGCAGTTCTTC
TRBV5-4	TRBJ2-1	-	TRBD2	CASSLGAQASGEQFF	TGTGCCAGCAGCTTGGGGGCCCAGGCTAGCGGTGAGCAGTTCTTC
TRBV3-1	TRBJ2-3	-	TRBD2	CASSPQLAAPSTDTQYF	TGTGCCAGCAGCCCCCAACTAGCGGCGCCTAGCACAGATACGCAGTATTTT
TRBV5-4	TRBJ2-5	few	-	CASSLPQETQYF	TGTGCCAGCAGCCTACCGCAAGAGACCCAGTACTTC
TRBV7-2	TRBJ2-3	-	-	CASSSYLSDTQYF	TGTGCCAGCAGCTCGTATTTGTCAGATACGCAGTATTTT
TRBV28	TRBJ2-3	many	-	CASTASWLQSSTDTQYF	TGTGCCAGCACCGCCTCGTGGCTCCAATCTAGCACAGATACGCAGTATTTT
TRBV28	TRBJ2-1	few	-	CATGPLYNEQFF	TGTGCCACCGGCCCCCTGTACAATGAGCAGTTCTTC
TRBV20-1	TRBJ2-3	-	TRBD2	CSARTSGSWTDTQYF	TGCAGTGCTCGGACTAGCGGGAGCTGGACAGATACGCAGTATTTT
TRBV6-1	TRBJ2-3	many	TRBD2	CASSGKRERTDTQYF	TGTGCCAGCAGTGGCAAGCGGGAGCGCACAGATACGCAGTATTTT
TRBV6-1	TRBJ1-1	many	-	CASISGDSRTEAFF	TGTGCCAGCATTTCCGGAGACAGTAGGACTGAAGCTTTCTTT
TRBV5-5	TRBJ2-7	few	-	CASSLAGTDLYEQYF	TGTGCCAGCAGCCTGGCGGGGACAGACCTCTACGAGCAGTACTTC
TRBV20-1	TRBJ2-1	few	-	CSARDRLGLITNEQFF	TGCAGTGCTAGAGATCGTCTTGGACTCATTACGAATGAGCAGTTCTTC
TRBV7-9	TRBJ1-4	-	TRBD1	CASSQGQGSNEKLFF	TGTGCCAGCAGCCAGGGACAGGGATCTAATGAAAAACTGTTTTTT
TRBV5-4	TRBJ2-3	many	TRBD2	CASSFRLAASTDTQYF	TGTGCCAGCAGCTTCCGACTAGCTGCTAGCACAGATACGCAGTATTTT
TRBV3-1	TRBJ1-1	few	-	CASSQGIGPQAFF	TGTGCCAGCAGCCAAGGGATTGGACCCCAAGCTTTCTTT
TRBV28	TRBJ1-2	few	-	CASTTSPGPGDEGYTF	TGTGCCAGCACAACCAGCCCCGGACCGGGAGACGAGGGCTACACCTTC
TRBV20-1	TRBJ2-3	many	TRBD2	CSAPQTSGGTDTQYF	TGCAGTGCTCCCCAAACTAGCGGGGGCACAGATACGCAGTATTTT
TRBV29-1	TRBJ2-2	-	-	CSGSDTGELFF	TGCAGCGGATCAGACACCGGGGAGCTGTTTTTT
TRBV28	TRBJ2-2	-	TRBD1	CATQFMGTEGTGELFF	TGTGCCACTCAGTTTATGGGGACAGAAGGGACCGGGGAGCTGTTTTTT
TRBV25-1	TRBJ1-2	few	-	CASSEGNSPGYTF	TGTGCCAGCAGTGAAGGAAACAGTCCTGGCTACACCTTC
TRBV12-3/TRBV12-4	TRBJ2-5	-	-	CASSLRGNLQETQYF	TGTGCCAGCAGTTTACGGGGGAATCTCCAAGAGACCCAGTACTTC
TRBV7-3	TRBJ2-1	few	-	CASSLTGGAGVQGNEQFF	TGTGCCAGCAGCTTAACTGGTGGGGCAGGGGTCCAGGGGAATGAGCAGTTCTTC
TRBV20-1	TRBJ2-1	many	TRBD2	CSARILITSGPERSYNEQFF	TGCAGTGCTCGTATCCTGATTACTAGCGGCCCTGAGCGGTCCTACAATGAGCAGTTCTTC
TRBV30	TRBJ1-1	-	-	CAWDQDVTNTEAFF	TGTGCCTGGGATCAGGACGTCACGAACACTGAAGCTTTCTTT
TRBV6-1	TRBJ2-2	-	TRBD1	CASTRTGGSSGELYF	TGTGCCAGCACTAGGACAGGGGGCTCGTCCGGGGAGCTGTATTTT
TRBV20-1	TRBJ1-5	few	-	CSAKRDPQPQHF	TGCAGTGCTAAAAGGGATCCCCAGCCCCAGCATTTT
TRBV30	TRBJ1-1	-	-	CAWTRGRSDTEAFF	TGTGCCTGGACGAGAGGACGGTCTGACACTGAAGCTTTCTTT
TRBV27	TRBJ2-1	few	-	CASAGLRRNEQFF	TGTGCCAGCGCGGGACTCCGGCGGAATGAGCAGTTCTTC
TRBV18	TRBJ2-2	many	-	CASSPPVRTGELFF	TGTGCCAGCTCACCGCCCGTCCGGACCGGGGAGCTGTTTTTT
TRBV2	TRBJ2-2	many	TRBD1	CASSQQGAVGELFF	TGTGCCAGCAGCCAACAGGGGGCGGTCGGGGAGCTGTTTTTT
TRBV5-1	TRBJ2-7	-	-	CASSLELGEPGDEQYF	TGCGCCAGCAGCTTGGAATTGGGGGAGCCAGGAGACGAGCAGTACTTC
TRBV11-2	TRBJ2-1	many	-	CASSKDVGKAYNEQFF	TGTGCCAGCAGCAAGGATGTGGGGAAAGCCTACAATGAGCAGTTCTTC
TRBV6-6	TRBJ1-1	many	TRBD1	CASSYSMTGSTEAFF	TGTGCCAGCAGTTACTCGATGACAGGGAGTACTGAAGCTTTCTTT
TRBV11-2	TRBJ2-1	many	TRBD2	CASSLGPLAGGYNEQFF	TGTGCCAGCAGCTTAGGCCCCCTAGCGGGGGGTTACAATGAGCAGTTCTTC
TRBV9	TRBJ2-7	-	-	CASSARQEPYEQYF	TGTGCCAGCAGCGCCCGCCAGGAGCCCTACGAGCAGTACTTC
TRBV28	TRBJ2-5	few	-	CASSSGDLETQYF	TGTGCCAGCAGTTCCGGGGACTTAGAGACCCAGTACTTC
TRBV28	TRBJ2-7	-	TRBD2	CASSLVGGSSYEQYF	TGTGCCAGCAGTTTAGTTGGCGGGAGCTCCTACGAGCAGTACTTC
TRBV5-4	TRBJ1-1	many	-	CASSRKGVGNTEAFF	TGTGCCAGCTCCCGAAAGGGGGTCGGGAACACTGAAGCTTTCTTT
TRBV30	TRBJ2-1	few	-	CAWSAFGLPTNEQFF	TGTGCCTGGAGCGCCTTTGGGCTACCCACCAATGAGCAGTTCTTC
TRBV29-1	TRBJ1-1	many	-	CSATGPNTEAFF	TGCAGCGCCACGGGACCGAACACTGAAGCTTTCTTT
TRBV4-1	TRBJ2-7	many	TRBD2	CASSDRFRTSGGEQYF	TGCGCCAGCAGTGACCGGTTTCGCACTAGCGGCGGGGAGCAGTACTTC